The 20 T cell receptor beta chains below were found in one sample sequenced in a study of shared clonotypes between healthy human individuals. Sequencing used immunoSEQ multiplex PCR; TCRdb keeps in-frame clones, though not all of them. The profile shows approximately 1.4 million clones, 98% of them singletons. The sequenced material came from naive CD4+ T cells sorted from blood. The subset is: CD45RA+ positively selected. These TCRs come from a man under 40 in good health.

This sequence joins TRBV2 and TRBJ2-1, with TRBD2 matching 7 bases. Germline loops: CDR1 SNHLY, CDR2 FYNNEI. The CDR3 totals 14 residues. Trimming took 6 bases from V and 3 from J; bases not matched to a gene: 5. The CDR3 is CASRTGTNYNEQFF. CDR3 DNA sequence: TGTGCCAGCAGAACCGGGACTAACTACAATGAGCAGTTCTTC.

On this clone: Other nucleotide sequences in the sample specify the same CDR3. The genes are TRBV9 and TRBJ1-2, with D possibly TRBD1 on 6 matching bases. From germline, CDR1 is SGDLS and CDR2 YYNGEE. CDR3 length equals 12 residues. Deletions cut 0 bases from V and 7 bases from J, with 7 bases between. CDR3 nucleotides: TGTGCCAGCAGCGTAGTCAGGGGTGGCTACACCTTC. It codes for CASSVVRGGYTF.

CDR3 protein: CASSPLSLLHQPQHF. The CDR3 region has the DNA TGTGCCAGCAGTCCCCTGAGTTTATTACATCAGCCCCAGCATTTT. V usage is TRBV28 and J usage is TRBJ1-5; the D is unclear. CDR1 and CDR2 from the germline V gene are MDHEN and SYDVKM. Trimming shortened V by 5 bases and J by 5 bases, and 16 bases separated the two germline ends. The CDR3 covers 15 residues.

The V call is TRBV5-1, the J call TRBJ1-1; weak D call: TRBD1 (5 bases). CDR3 length equals 15 residues. Germline CDR1 and CDR2: SGHRS and YFSETQ. The V and J ends lost 4 bases and 2 bases respectively, with 15 bases between them. Here the CDR3 reads CASSPQWGGNTEAFF. CDR3 nucleotide sequence: TGCGCCAGCAGCCCCCAATGGGGGGGTAACACTGAAGCTTTCTTT.

The V and J genes are TRBV9 and TRBJ2-7; 15 bases line up with TRBD2. V shed 0 bases, J shed 9 bases, and the junction held 7 bases outside the gene matches. Germline V gene data show CDR1 as SGDLS and CDR2 as YYNGEE. The CDR3 runs 16 residues. The CDR3 spells CASSVAGTSGRLLQYF. The CDR3 DNA reads as TGTGCCAGCAGCGTAGCTGGGACTAGCGGGAGGCTTCTGCAGTACTTC.

This sequence joins TRBV7-7 and TRBJ2-3; 8 bases are a match to TRBD1. CDR1 is SSHAT and CDR2 is FNYEAQ in the germline V gene (reference sequence). With V trimmed by 2 bases and J by 3 bases, 1 base remained unmatched. The CDR3 sequence is 14 residues long. CDR3 protein: CASSLQGATDTQYF. The CDR3 DNA reads as TGTGCCAGCAGCTTACAGGGGGCAACAGATACGCAGTATTTT.

The CDR3 bases are TGTGCCACCAGCGTCAAAGAACAGGGCGGGCAGCCCCAGCATTTT. It translates to CATSVKEQGGQPQHF. The V and J genes are TRBV15 and TRBJ1-5; weak D call: TRBD1 (6 bases). The CDR3 contains 15 residues. Germline V gene data show CDR1 as LNHNV and CDR2 as YYDKDF (reference sequence). Trimming shortened V by 5 bases and J by 7 bases, and 18 bases separated the two germline ends.

This rearrangement joins TRBV27 to TRBJ2-7; 9 bases match TRBD1. With 6 bases clipped from V and 7 bases from J, the junction kept 7 bases outside the gene matches. CDR1 and CDR2 (germline): MNHEY, SMNVEV (reference sequence). The CDR3 loop spans 13 amino acids. In nucleotides, the CDR3 is TGTGCCAGCAGGGCAGGGACAGGGCAAGAGCAGTACTTC. Amino acid sequence: CASRAGTGQEQYF.

This chain joins TRBV5-1 and TRBJ2-7; TRBD2 might be the D (5 bases). V was cut by 4 bases and J by 6 bases, with 14 bases left in between. Germline V gene sequence: CDR1 SGHRS, CDR2 YFSETQ. The CDR3 totals 13 residues. CDR3 nucleotide sequence: TGCGCCAGCAGCGTTGAGGGAATTGGCGAGCAGTACTTC. This sequence encodes CASSVEGIGEQYF. The full variable domain, with the rest looked up from reference TRBV5-1 and TRBJ2-7, is KAGVTQTPRYLIKTRGQQVTLSCSPISGHRSVSWYQQTPGQGLQFLFEYFSETQRNKGNFPGRFSGRQFSNSRSEMNVSTLELGDSALYLCASSVEGIGEQYFGPGTRLTVT.

This rearrangement joins TRBV6-5 to TRBJ2-7; TRBD2 matches at 7 bases. Germline V CDR1 and CDR2: MNHEY, SVGAGI. The trim removed 0 bases at V and 5 bases at J, leaving 4 bases unmatched. The CDR3 has 14 residues. In nucleotides, the CDR3 is TGTGCCAGCAGTTACTCAGCGGGATCGAACGAGCAGTACTTC. It translates to CASSYSAGSNEQYF.

The table lists this clone with a count of one. The gene calls are TRBV5-1 and TRBJ2-3; tentatively, D is TRBD2 (5 bases). CDR3 length: 15 residues. V was trimmed by 1 base and J by 4 bases, leaving 13 bases between them. The germline V gene has CDR1 SGHRS and CDR2 YFSETQ. CDR3 amino acids: CASSLSGAASDTQYF. CDR3 DNA sequence: TGCGCCAGCAGCTTGTCCGGAGCGGCTTCAGATACGCAGTATTTT.

J is TRBJ2-4 and V is TRBV28, with D possibly TRBD2 on 5 matching bases. V lost 6 bases, J lost 0 bases, and 27 bases lay in between. The CDR3 length is 20 residues. Per the germline V gene, CDR1 is MDHEN and CDR2 is SYDVKM. CDR3 coding DNA: TGTGCCAGCAGCTTTAGACGGGGTATTGGTTCTATTCTAGCCAAAAACATTCAGTACTTC. Its translation: CASSFRRGIGSILAKNIQYF.

J is TRBJ1-1 and V is TRBV7-9; D unclear. In germline, CDR1 is SEHNR, CDR2 FQNEAQ (reference sequence). This CDR3 is built from 14 residues. Trimming removed 2 bases from V and 3 bases from J, with 10 bases in between. The CDR3 sequence: CASSLPPMDTEAFF. The CDR3 coding sequence is TGTGCCAGCAGCTTACCTCCGATGGACACTGAAGCTTTCTTT.

The chain links TRBV7-9 to TRBJ1-5; the D is unclear. The V end was cut by 5 bases, the J end by 5 bases, with 13 bases between. Looked up from germline, CDR1 is SEHNR and CDR2 is FQNEAQ (reference sequence). The CDR3 consists of 14 residues. CDR3 amino acids: CASSRTGNYQPQHF. CDR3 coding DNA: TGTGCCAGCAGCCGGACGGGTAATTATCAGCCCCAGCATTTT.

The chain couples TRBV9 to TRBJ1-1; D not certain. The CDR3 has 13 residues. V lost 3 bases to trimming and J lost 2 bases, with 8 bases between them. Germline values: CDR1 SGDLS, CDR2 YYNGEE. The CDR3, as DNA: TGTGCCAGCAGCGCAACCACCAACACTGAAGCTTTCTTT. Translating gives CASSATTNTEAFF.

CDR3 nucleotide sequence: TGTGCCAGCAGCCCTCAGGGCCGTGAAGCTTTCTTT. It is translated as CASSPQGREAFF. The V gene is TRBV9, the J gene TRBJ1-1, with D tentatively TRBD1 (5 bases). The CDR3 sequence is 12 residues long. Deletions cut 4 bases from V and 7 bases from J, with 11 bases between. CDR1 is SGDLS and CDR2 is YYNGEE in the germline V gene.

Notes on this clone: The sample holds other DNA sequences that translate to the same CDR3. The V call is TRBV28, the J call TRBJ1-5, with TRBD1 as a possible D gene (6 bases). CDR1 and CDR2 (germline): MDHEN, SYDVKM. Trimming stripped 3 bases from V and 5 bases from J, with 11 bases between. The CDR3 has 14 residues. CDR3 in amino acids: CASSFLGGDQPQHF. The CDR3 DNA reads as TGTGCCAGCAGTTTCCTGGGGGGCGATCAGCCCCAGCATTTT. Drawing the rest from reference TRBV28 and TRBJ1-5, the complete variable domain is DVKVTQSSRYLVKRTGEKVFLECVQDMDHENMFWYRQDPGLGLRLIYFSYDVKMKEKGDIPEGYSVSREKKERFSLILESASTNQTSMYLCASSFLGGDQPQHFGDGTRLSIL.

This clone is a singleton in its sample. This chain links TRBV5-6 with TRBJ2-3; 7 bases are shared with TRBD1. With 4 bases clipped from V and 0 bases from J, the junction kept 8 bases outside the gene matches. The CDR3 loop spans 16 amino acids. The V gene's germline CDR1 is SGHDT and CDR2 YYEEEE. CDR3: CASSPPGQRSTDTQYF. CDR3 nucleotides: TGTGCCAGCAGCCCGCCGGGACAGAGAAGCACAGATACGCAGTATTTT.

In this sample, this clone turned up once. The V call is TRBV29-1, the J call TRBJ2-1; 8 bases align to TRBD2. Germline trimming cut 6 bases from V and 4 bases from J; bases unmatched to any gene: 11. The length of the CDR3 is 15 residues. From germline, CDR1 is SQVTM and CDR2 ANQGSEA. CDR3 protein: CSVKKGLGGYNEQFF. The CDR3 nucleotides read TGCAGCGTCAAAAAGGGACTAGGGGGATACAATGAGCAGTTCTTC.

The gene calls are TRBV7-2 and TRBJ2-1; D not resolved. The CDR3 length is 14 residues. CDR1 and CDR2 from the germline V gene are SGHTA and FQGNSA. Trimming stripped 4 bases from V and 5 bases from J, with 12 bases between. This chain's CDR3 is CASSSKRRDNEQFF. CDR3 bases: TGTGCCAGCAGCTCCAAGCGACGGGACAATGAGCAGTTCTTC.